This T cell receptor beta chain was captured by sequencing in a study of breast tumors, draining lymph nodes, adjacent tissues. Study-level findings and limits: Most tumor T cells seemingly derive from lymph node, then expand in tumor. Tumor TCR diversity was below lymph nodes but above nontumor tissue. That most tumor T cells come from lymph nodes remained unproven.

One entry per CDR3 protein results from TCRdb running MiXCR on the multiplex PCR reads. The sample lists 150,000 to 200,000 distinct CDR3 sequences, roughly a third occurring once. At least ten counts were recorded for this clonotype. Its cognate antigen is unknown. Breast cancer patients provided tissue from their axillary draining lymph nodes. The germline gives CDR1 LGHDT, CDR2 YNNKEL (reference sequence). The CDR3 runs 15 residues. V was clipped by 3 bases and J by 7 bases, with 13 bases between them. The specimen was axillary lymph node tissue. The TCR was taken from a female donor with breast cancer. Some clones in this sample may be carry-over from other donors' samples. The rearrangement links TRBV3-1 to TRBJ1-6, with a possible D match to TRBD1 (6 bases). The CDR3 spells CASSHLDSVNSPLHF. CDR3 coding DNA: TGTGCCAGCAGCCATCTGGACAGCGTCAATTCACCCCTCCACTTT.